This is a list of T cell receptor beta chains from one sample in a study of T cell changes during pregnancy in multiple sclerosis. TCRdb keeps only in-frame clones here, not all; method: immunoSEQ multiplex PCR. This repertoire shows around 95,000 clones, around 90% found once; its top ten account for approximately 2.2%. This material consisted of peripheral blood, taken after pregnancy. These receptors were obtained from a female donor in good health, enrolled as a control in a pregnancy study. CDR3s include the opening cysteine and the closing phenylalanine or tryptophan. D genes are given only for firm matches. Rows give clone size only sometimes, using once, few, many, or a class for an expanded clone.

j_call	clone_size	v_call	d_call	cdr3_aa	cdr3_nt
TRBJ2-5	once	TRBV29-1	TRBD2	CSVAGGPETQYF	TGCAGCGTAGCGGGAGGGCCAGAGACCCAGTACTTC
TRBJ2-6	NA	TRBV5-4	NA	CASSAVPGANVLTF	TGTGCCAGCAGCGCGGTGCCGGGGGCCAACGTCCTGACTTTC
TRBJ2-1	NA	TRBV25-1	TRBD1	CASMETGTYNEQFF	TGTGCCAGCATGGAGACAGGGACCTACAATGAGCAGTTCTTC
TRBJ2-5	NA	TRBV7-2	NA	CASSSHRYQETQYF	TGTGCCAGCAGCTCCCACCGGTACCAAGAGACCCAGTACTTC
TRBJ2-2	NA	TRBV2	TRBD2	CASSALAGGPGELFF	TGTGCCAGCAGTGCGCTAGCGGGGGGGCCCGGGGAGCTGTTTTTT
TRBJ1-1	NA	TRBV4-1	TRBD1	CASSLEQGRNTEAFF	TGCGCCAGCAGCCTCGAACAGGGGCGGAACACTGAAGCTTTCTTT
TRBJ1-5	NA	TRBV7-8	NA	CASSSTGNSNQPQHF	TGTGCCAGCAGCTCTACAGGGAATAGCAATCAGCCCCAGCATTTT
TRBJ2-7	NA	TRBV10-3	NA	CAMRGGQDEQYF	TGTGCCATGAGAGGGGGTCAGGACGAGCAGTACTTC
TRBJ2-1	NA	TRBV10-3	NA	CAISDLAGDNEQFF	TGTGCCATCAGTGACCTGGCCGGGGACAATGAGCAGTTCTTC
TRBJ2-7	NA	TRBV7-2	NA	CASSLIRVGEQYF	TGTGCCAGCAGCTTAATCAGGGTCGGGGAGCAGTACTTC
TRBJ1-2	few	TRBV4-1	TRBD1	CASSQDGTDGYGYTF	TGCGCCAGCAGCCAAGACGGGACAGACGGCTATGGCTACACCTTC
TRBJ2-7	NA	TRBV5-6	TRBD2	CASSFVGRVTYEQYF	TGTGCCAGCAGCTTTGTCGGGAGGGTAACCTACGAGCAGTACTTC
TRBJ1-2	NA	TRBV15	NA	CATSRDIGSHGYTF	TGTGCCACCAGCAGAGATATAGGGAGCCATGGCTACACCTTC
TRBJ1-3	NA	TRBV5-1	NA	CASSLGTVGDSTGNTIYF	TGCGCCAGCAGCTTGGGGACAGTTGGGGATTCAACTGGAAACACCATATATTTT
TRBJ2-1	NA	TRBV5-7	NA	CASSCRGNEQFF	TGTGCCAGCAGCTGTCGGGGGAATGAGCAGTTCTTC
TRBJ1-2	NA	TRBV19	NA	CASSVDSYGYTF	TGTGCCAGTAGTGTCGACAGCTATGGCTACACCTTC
TRBJ2-3	NA	TRBV7-2	NA	CASSLLGASITDTQYF	TGTGCCAGCAGCTTACTGGGGGCTAGCATCACAGATACGCAGTATTTT
TRBJ2-2	NA	TRBV7-6	TRBD2	CASSYGLADTGELFF	TGTGCCAGCAGCTATGGACTAGCGGACACCGGGGAGCTGTTTTTT
TRBJ2-1	NA	TRBV10-3	TRBD2	CAISGAGAIGNEQFF	TGTGCCATCAGTGGAGCGGGAGCGATAGGCAATGAGCAGTTCTTC
TRBJ2-3	NA	TRBV5-4	TRBD2	CASNLAGADTQYF	TGTGCCAGCAATCTAGCGGGGGCAGATACGCAGTATTTT
TRBJ2-1	NA	TRBV25-1	NA	CASSGDLPRYNEQFF	TGTGCCAGCAGTGGGGACTTGCCTCGCTACAATGAGCAGTTCTTC
TRBJ2-3	NA	TRBV28	NA	CASGTASSTDTQYF	TGTGCCAGCGGCACAGCTTCTAGCACAGATACGCAGTATTTT
TRBJ2-1	NA	TRBV5-1	NA	CASSAGYNEQFF	TGCGCCAGCAGTGCCGGCTACAATGAGCAGTTCTTC
TRBJ2-4	NA	TRBV19	NA	CASSMSRAKNIQYF	TGTGCCAGTAGTATGTCCAGGGCCAAAAACATTCAGTACTTC
TRBJ1-5	once	TRBV19	TRBD1	CASSTGDRGRTQPQHF	TGTGCCAGTAGTACCGGGGACAGGGGGCGCACTCAGCCCCAGCATTTT